This entry features one TCR beta chain sequence. The authors' processing: Quantification of nucleated cells was approximated via reference gene primer amplification. Generated by immunoSEQ multiplex PCR, the TCRdb table keeps only in-frame clones and is missing some. V, J and clone size derive from that table, while D and trimming were established from the DNA sequence. The data contain some 400,000 clones, nearly 90% of them singletons. This entry comes from a study of blood T cell repertoires in COVID-19. Study-wide background: The United States, Italy and Spain supplied acute and convalescent COVID-19 samples. T cells, B-cell-depleted T cells, or PBMCs supplied cDNA or gDNA.

CDR1 is SGHRS, CDR2 YFSETQ, per germline. CDR3 length: 15 residues. Deletions cut 1 base from V and 1 base from J, with 11 bases between. This receptor was obtained from a man aged 18 to 30 with active or convalescent COVID-19. The sequenced sample consisted of peripheral blood. The J gene is TRBJ1-1, the V gene TRBV5-1; D is unresolved. This CDR3 is CASSLPGRKNTEAFF. The CDR3 DNA sequence: TGCGCCAGCAGCTTGCCTGGCAGAAAGAACACTGAAGCTTTCTTT.